The 15 T cell receptor beta chains below all came from one sample that was sequenced in a study of cytomegalovirus exposure and HLA in healthy donors (dated by TCRdb to 2016 to 2017). Library preparation was by the immunoSEQ multiplex PCR assay. For the multiplex PCR, a mixture combining 60 forward primers for TCR Vbeta segments and 13 reverse primers for TCR Jbeta segments was used. Sourced from immuneACCESS, this table was stored by TCRdb with only in-frame sequences that have V and J called. A share of the clones is absent; for the studies checked, an unresolved V gene accounts for under half, and the remainder has no known explanation. This sample has 70,000 to 100,000 clones in its table, and approximately 80% of those were observed once. The top ten clonotypes cover around 23% of the sample. Material: PBMCs. The receptors here all came from a woman in her 50s in good health and CMV-seropositive.

The V and J genes are TRBV2 and TRBJ1-6; D not certain. V dropped 2 bases and J dropped 10 bases, with 9 bases sitting between them. Germline CDR1 and CDR2: SNHLY and FYNNEI. The CDR3 runs to 13 residues. Here the CDR3 DNA reads TGTGCCAGCAGTGAACGGGTTGGATCACCCCTCCACTTT. This encodes CASSERVGSPLHF.

This clone showed up just once. CDR3 sequence (DNA): TGTGCCAGTACCTTTACAGGGTCGGAGACCCAGTACTTC. Translated: CASTFTGSETQYF. The chain combines TRBV19 with TRBJ2-5; tentatively, D is TRBD1 (6 bases). CDR1 and CDR2 (germline): LNHDA, SQIVND (reference sequence). V was pared by 7 bases and J by 5 bases, with 14 bases between. CDR3 size: 13 residues.

The J gene is TRBJ2-1, the V gene TRBV19, with D possibly matching TRBD2 (6 bases). The CDR3 extends over 15 amino acids. V dropped 1 base and J dropped 5 bases, with 12 bases sitting between them. Germline values: CDR1 LNHDA, CDR2 SQIVND (reference sequence). CDR3 sequence: CASSIGRGTHNEQFF. Here the CDR3 DNA reads TGTGCCAGTAGTATAGGGAGGGGCACGCACAATGAGCAGTTCTTC.

The CDR3 sequence: CASSLEGQGSYGYTF. CDR3 bases: TGCGCCAGCAGCTTGGAGGGACAGGGATCCTATGGCTACACCTTC. The chain carries TRBV5-1 and TRBJ1-2, with 9 bases fitting TRBD1. The CDR3 spans 15 residues. Germline V CDR1 and CDR2: SGHRS, YFSETQ. The junction had 4 bases not matched to a gene; V was cut back by 0 bases and J by 4 bases.

This sequence joins TRBV19 and TRBJ1-2; 7 bases align to TRBD1. The ends lost 7 bases at V and 8 bases at J; junction bases unmatched: 7. CDR3 length: 12 amino acids. Germline CDR1 is LNHDA and CDR2 is SQIVND (reference sequence). CDR3 protein: CASTKGAGGYTF. In DNA, the CDR3 is TGTGCCAGTACGAAGGGGGCGGGGGGCTACACCTTC.

With regard to this clone: Its ends do not fully match the called genes, so a read error is possible. The CDR3 coding sequence is TGTGCCAGCAGATTAGGACAGGCGGGTGAAGCTTTCTTT. It translates to CASRLGQAGEAFF. J is TRBJ1-1 and V is TRBV7-9; TRBD1 agrees at 7 bases. The germline V gene encodes CDR1 SEHNR and CDR2 FQNEAQ (reference sequence). The CDR3 runs to 13 residues.

The gene calls are TRBV10-2 and TRBJ2-7; 11 bases match TRBD2. CDR1 is WSHSY, CDR2 SAAADI, per germline. V shed 6 bases, J shed 3 bases, and the junction held 7 bases outside the gene matches. The CDR3 totals 15 residues. The chain's CDR3 is CASSQYTSGSYEQYV. CDR3 nucleotides: TGCGCCAGCAGCCAATACACTAGCGGGAGCTACGAGCAGTACGTC.

V is TRBV5-6 and J is TRBJ2-7; 7 bases are a match to TRBD1. Germline CDR1 is SGHDT and CDR2 is YYEEEE. The CDR3 runs 15 residues. The V segment lost 4 bases and the J segment 0 bases; nucleotides outside the gene matches: 7. For the CDR3, the DNA is TGTGCCAGCAGCACACGGGACAGAGCCTCCTACGAGCAGTACTTC. This encodes CASSTRDRASYEQYF.

The chain uses TRBV7-3 and TRBJ1-5; D is ambiguous. V lost 5 bases and J lost 0, with 20 bases in between. The length of the CDR3 is 18 residues. Looked up from germline, CDR1 is SGHTA and CDR2 is FQGTGA. The CDR3 DNA reads as TGTGCCAGCAGCATTTTCCTTATGGGCCCGTATAGCAATCAGCCCCAGCATTTT. It is translated as CASSIFLMGPYSNQPQHF.

The chain has TRBV19 and TRBJ1-2, with 8 bases aligning to TRBD1. J gave up 8 bases and V 4 bases, and 9 bases lay outside the gene matches. The V gene's germline CDR1 is LNHDA and CDR2 SQIVND (reference sequence). This CDR3 has 14 amino acids. CDR3 nucleotide sequence: TGTGCCAGTAGTACTCTCGACAGGGGCAGGGGCTACACCTTC. Encoded protein: CASSTLDRGRGYTF.

V and J are TRBV5-1 and TRBJ2-1, with 7 bases matching TRBD2. The length of the CDR3 is 12 residues. The ends lost 5 bases at V and 7 bases at J; junction bases unmatched: 3. CDR1 and CDR2 from the germline V gene are SGHRS and YFSETQ. CDR3 DNA: TGCGCCAGCAGGCGGGAGTTAAATGAGCAGTTCTTC. Translation gives CASRRELNEQFF.

This chain joins TRBV30 and TRBJ2-2, with 9 bases lining up with TRBD2. The CDR3 has 16 amino acids. Germline CDR1 GTSNPN, CDR2 SVGIG (reference sequence). After removal of 0 bases from V and 7 bases from J, the junction contained 9 bases not matched to a gene. The CDR3 region has the DNA TGTGCCTGGAGTGTAAGGGCGGGGGGGCCGGGCGGGGAGCTGTTTTTT. Protein product: CAWSVRAGGPGGELFF.

The V gene is TRBV19, the J gene TRBJ2-2; 7 bases agree with TRBD1. In germline, CDR1 is LNHDA, CDR2 SQIVND (reference sequence). Unmatched junction bases numbered 14, after V lost 8 bases and J lost 5 bases. This CDR3 comprises 16 residues. CDR3 sequence: CASQNLRQGYTGELFF. The CDR3 DNA reads as TGTGCCAGTCAGAACCTTAGACAGGGCTATACCGGGGAGCTGTTTTTT.

This clone turned up a few times. The V and J genes are TRBV7-9 and TRBJ1-1, with D tentatively TRBD1 (5 bases). CDR1 SEHNR and CDR2 FQNEAQ come from the germline V gene (reference sequence). There are 15 residues in the CDR3. V was trimmed by 2 bases and J by 3 bases, leaving 13 bases between them. This CDR3 is CASSLIGARDTEAFF. The CDR3, as DNA: TGTGCCAGCAGCTTAATTGGGGCCAGGGACACTGAAGCTTTCTTT.

This chain links TRBV7-6 with TRBJ1-2; D is uncertain. Trimming stripped 1 base from V and 10 bases from J, with 16 bases between. CDR1 and CDR2 from the germline V gene are SGHVS and FNYEAQ. The CDR3 runs 14 residues. The CDR3 nucleotides read TGTGCCAGCAGCTTAGGGCTTAGTGACGAGGCCTACACCTTC. Translation: CASSLGLSDEAYTF.